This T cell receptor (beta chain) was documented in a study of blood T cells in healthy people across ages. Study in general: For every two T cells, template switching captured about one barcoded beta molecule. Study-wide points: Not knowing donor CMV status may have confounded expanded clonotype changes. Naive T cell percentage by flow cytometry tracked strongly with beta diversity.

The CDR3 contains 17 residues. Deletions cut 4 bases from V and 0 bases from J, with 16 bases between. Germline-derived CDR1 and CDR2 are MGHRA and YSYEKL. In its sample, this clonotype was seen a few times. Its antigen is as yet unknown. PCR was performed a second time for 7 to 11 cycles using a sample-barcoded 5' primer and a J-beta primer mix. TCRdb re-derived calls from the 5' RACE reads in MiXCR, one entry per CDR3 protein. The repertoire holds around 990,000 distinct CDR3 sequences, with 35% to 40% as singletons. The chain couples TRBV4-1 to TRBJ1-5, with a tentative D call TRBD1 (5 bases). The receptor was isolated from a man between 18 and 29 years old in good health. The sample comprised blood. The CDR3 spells CASSRTLPGTSNQPQHF. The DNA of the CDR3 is TGCGCCAGCAGCCGAACACTCCCGGGGACTAGCAATCAGCCCCAGCATTTT.